This passage covers 29 T cell receptor beta chains from one sample sequenced in a study of cytomegalovirus exposure and HLA in healthy donors. PCR used 60 Vbeta primers and 13 Jbeta primers. The repertoire was sequenced with immunoSEQ multiplex PCR; TCRdb's copy has only in-frame clones and lacks some. This sample lists tens of thousands of clones; its ten largest clones have roughly 0.99%. The sample consisted of PBMCs. These receptor sequences come from a woman in her forties in good health and CMV-seronegative.

The chain recombines TRBV6-4 with TRBJ2-7; D is ambiguous. Trimming stripped 7 bases from V and 0 bases from J, with 10 bases between. Germline CDR1 and CDR2: MRHNA and SNTAGT. This CDR3 has 13 amino acids. CDR3 bases: TGTGCCAGCAATCAACGCAGCTCCTACGAGCAGTACTTC. This codes for CASNQRSSYEQYF.

This CDR3 is CASSLTGAGGTGELFF. As DNA, the CDR3 is TGTGCCAGCAGCTTAACGGGGGCGGGAGGAACCGGGGAGCTGTTTTTT. This sequence joins TRBV7-3 and TRBJ2-2, with 8 bases that match TRBD2. V lost 0 bases to trimming and J lost 5 bases; unmatched junction nucleotides: 5. This CDR3 spans 16 amino acids. CDR1 SGHTA and CDR2 FQGTGA come from the germline V gene. The variable domain in full, completed from reference TRBV7-3 and TRBJ2-2, reads GAGVSQTPSNKVTEKGKYVELRCDPISGHTALYWYRQSLGQGPEFLIYFQGTGAADDSGLPNDRFFAVRPEGSVSTLKIQRTERGDSAVYLCASSLTGAGGTGELFFGEGSRLTVL.

The chain links TRBV6-1 to TRBJ1-5, with TRBD1 matching over 10 bases. Trimming removed 11 bases from V and 2 bases from J; junction bases left unmatched: 9. The CDR3 loop spans 15 amino acids. Germline V gives CDR1 MNHNS, CDR2 SASEGT. The CDR3 nucleotides are TGTGCCGGGGGACAGGGGAGTAGGCGCAATCAGCCCCAGCATTTT. This codes for CAGGQGSRRNQPQHF.

The chain employs TRBV27 and TRBJ2-5, with 7 bases lining up with TRBD2. Unmatched junction bases numbered 6, after V lost 2 bases and J lost 0 bases. Germline lookup yields CDR1 MNHEY and CDR2 SMNVEV (reference sequence). CDR3 length: 16 residues. This CDR3 is CASSLGSAGNQETQYF. CDR3 bases: TGTGCCAGCAGTTTAGGATCAGCGGGAAACCAAGAGACCCAGTACTTC.

V gene TRBV4-2 combines with J gene TRBJ1-3; D perhaps matches TRBD1 (6 bases). Trimming removed 2 bases from V and 0 bases from J, with 11 bases in between. CDR3 size: 16 residues. Germline-derived CDR1 and CDR2 are LGHNA and YNFKEQ. The DNA for the CDR3 is TGTGCCAGCAGCCAACCGACAGGTTCCTCTGGAAACACCATATATTTT. It specifies CASSQPTGSSGNTIYF.

The V and J genes are TRBV7-9 and TRBJ2-1, with D perhaps matching TRBD1 (6 bases). V was cut by 5 bases and J by 0 bases, with 14 bases left in between. CDR1 is SEHNR, CDR2 FQNEAQ, per germline (reference sequence). This CDR3 is built from 16 residues. CDR3 sequence reads: CASSRLQGNSYNEQFF. The CDR3 nucleotides read TGTGCCAGCAGCCGGTTACAGGGAAACTCCTACAATGAGCAGTTCTTC.

This sequence joins TRBV5-4 and TRBJ1-4, with a weak D call TRBD1 (6 bases). The CDR3 sequence is 14 residues long. Trimming left V 4 bases short and J 3 bases short, with 10 bases between. Germline V gene sequence: CDR1 SGHNT, CDR2 YYREEE (reference sequence). Written as DNA, the CDR3 is TGTGCCAGCAGCGCACAGGGTTCTAATGAAAAACTGTTTTTT. Translated, it gives CASSAQGSNEKLFF.

The rearrangement uses TRBV28 and TRBJ1-3; D is perhaps TRBD1 (6 bases). The CDR3 runs to 14 residues. Germline V lookup: CDR1 MDHEN, CDR2 SYDVKM. Trimming took 6 bases from V and 0 from J, leaving 9 bases between them. DNA of the CDR3: TGTGCCAGCAGACAGGGAATCTCTGGAAACACCATATATTTT. Encoded protein: CASRQGISGNTIYF.

The chain links TRBV7-2 to TRBJ1-1; the D gene is possibly TRBD1 (5 bases). This CDR3 is built from 17 residues. V lost 1 base and J lost 1, with 16 bases in between. Per the germline V gene, CDR1 is SGHTA and CDR2 is FQGNSA. The CDR3 reads CASSLVQGNRRNTEAFF. In nucleotides, the CDR3 is TGTGCCAGCAGCTTAGTTCAAGGGAACAGGAGGAACACTGAAGCTTTCTTT.

This rearrangement joins TRBV6-5 to TRBJ1-1; D might be TRBD1 (6 bases). V gave up 5 bases and J gave up 6 bases, with 13 bases separating them. This CDR3 contains 13 residues. Germline CDR1 MNHEY, CDR2 SVGAGI. The chain's CDR3 is CASSNGQTAEAFF. The DNA of the CDR3 is TGTGCCAGCAGTAACGGACAGACAGCTGAAGCTTTCTTT.

V usage is TRBV13 and J usage is TRBJ1-1; unclear D gene. Germline CDR1 PRHDT, CDR2 FYEKMQ (reference sequence). Trimming removed 8 bases from V and 0 bases from J, with 7 bases in between. This CDR3 contains 12 residues. The CDR3 DNA sequence: TGTGCCAGCCGCGCTATGAACACTGAAGCTTTCTTT. It encodes CASRAMNTEAFF.

This chain's CDR3 is CARGVKGSQETQYF. The CDR3 coding sequence is TGTGCCAGAGGGGTGAAGGGATCCCAAGAGACCCAGTACTTC. The chain employs TRBV27 and TRBJ2-5; D might be TRBD1 (5 bases). CDR3 length: 14 amino acids. The germline V gene encodes CDR1 MNHEY and CDR2 SMNVEV (reference sequence). Trimming removed 9 bases from V and 1 base from J, with 15 bases in between.

This chain joins TRBV5-4 and TRBJ1-1; a possible D gene is TRBD1 (6 bases). The CDR3 loop spans 17 amino acids. Trimming pared 5 bases from V and 5 bases from J, leaving 25 bases between. Germline V gene data show CDR1 as SGHNT and CDR2 as YYREEE (reference sequence). This CDR3 reads CASRSRGARSGGTEAFF. CDR3 DNA: TGTGCCAGCAGGTCCCGGGGGGCTCGGTCTGGGGGGACTGAAGCTTTCTTT.

The rearrangement links TRBV7-2 to TRBJ2-5, with D unresolved. V shed 1 base and J shed 2 bases, with 14 bases lying between them. The CDR3 runs 16 residues. Germline CDR1 and CDR2: SGHTA and FQGNSA. The CDR3 region is CASSLVSAVLQETQYF. DNA of the CDR3: TGTGCCAGCAGCTTAGTGTCGGCGGTCTTACAAGAGACCCAGTACTTC.

The chain combines TRBV28 with TRBJ1-2, with 9 bases matching TRBD1. After removal of 5 bases from V and 5 bases from J, the junction contained 9 bases not matched to a gene. Germline CDR1 MDHEN, CDR2 SYDVKM. The CDR3 runs 15 residues. The CDR3 spells CASSLQTGGPYGYTF. The CDR3 DNA sequence: TGTGCCAGCAGTCTCCAAACAGGGGGCCCATATGGCTACACCTTC.

V is TRBV6-5 and J is TRBJ1-1; TRBD1 agrees at 7 bases. The V segment lost 6 bases and the J segment 5 bases; nucleotides outside the gene matches: 9. The CDR3 length is 14 residues. Germline CDR1 and CDR2: MNHEY and SVGAGI. The CDR3 protein is CASSPGGSVTEAFF. The CDR3 region has the DNA TGTGCCAGCAGCCCAGGGGGGTCAGTGACTGAAGCTTTCTTT.

Details on this clone: A junction end diverges from the germline sequence, so it may reflect a read error. The CDR3 sequence is CASSVAGRDQENQYF. CDR3 bases: TGTGCCAGCAGCGTAGCTGGGAGGGACCAAGAGAACCAGTACTTC. The gene calls are TRBV9 and TRBJ2-5; the match to TRBD2 covers 7 bases. Germline CDR1 and CDR2: SGDLS and YYNGEE. The CDR3 totals 15 residues.

The chain's CDR3 is CASSQGLRFTDTQYF. The CDR3 nucleotides are TGCGCCAGCAGCCAGGGACTCCGATTCACAGATACGCAGTATTTT. The chain is built from TRBV5-1 and TRBJ2-3; D may be TRBD2 (6 bases). Looked up from germline, CDR1 is SGHRS and CDR2 is YFSETQ. Between the trimmed V and J ends, which lost 4 bases and 2 bases, there was a span of 14 bases. CDR3 size: 15 residues.

The J gene is TRBJ2-1, the V gene TRBV7-2, with 10 positions matching TRBD1. There are 15 residues in the CDR3. V lost 3 bases to trimming and J lost 11 bases; unmatched junction nucleotides: 10. Germline CDR1 reads SGHTA; CDR2 reads FQGNSA. In nucleotides, the CDR3 is TGTGCCAGCAGCTTCACCGGGACAGGGGATTACCAGCAGTTCTTC. It encodes CASSFTGTGDYQQFF.

The chain employs TRBV28 and TRBJ2-1, with 8 bases matching TRBD2. CDR3 length: 14 amino acids. V gave up 6 bases and J gave up 6 bases; unmatched junction bases: 7. Germline assignment: CDR1 MDHEN and CDR2 SYDVKM. Here the CDR3 DNA reads TGTGCCAGCAGCCCGAGCGGGAGAGGCAATGAGCAGTTCTTC. As protein: CASSPSGRGNEQFF. Together with reference TRBV28 and TRBJ2-1, the CDR3 gives the full variable domain: DVKVTQSSRYLVKRTGEKVFLECVQDMDHENMFWYRQDPGLGLRLIYFSYDVKMKEKGDIPEGYSVSREKKERFSLILESASTNQTSMYLCASSPSGRGNEQFFGPGTRLTVL.

In DNA form, the CDR3 reads TGTGCCAGCAGCCCCCGGTCGGGACAACTAGGGGTTCAGTACTTC. Protein: CASSPRSGQLGVQYF. The V call is TRBV7-2, the J call TRBJ2-4; D might be TRBD1 (6 bases). Germline V CDR1 and CDR2: SGHTA, FQGNSA. The CDR3 spans 15 residues. Trimming left V 5 bases short and J 11 bases short, with 22 bases between.

J is TRBJ2-2 and V is TRBV4-2; 7 bases match TRBD2. The V gene end was trimmed by 4 bases and the J gene end by 5 bases; junction bases not matched to a gene: 10. This CDR3 is 16 amino acids long. The germline CDR1 and CDR2 sequences are LGHNA and YNFKEQ. Here the CDR3 reads CASSPRLSGWTGELFF. CDR3 nucleotide sequence: TGTGCCAGCAGCCCTAGACTTAGCGGGTGGACCGGGGAGCTGTTTTTT.

V and J are TRBV28 and TRBJ1-2, with TRBD1 matching over 9 bases. The CDR3 totals 13 residues. The germline V gene has CDR1 MDHEN and CDR2 SYDVKM. J gave up 4 bases and V 5 bases, and 2 bases lay outside the gene matches. The CDR3 is CASSRTGAYGYTF. Written as DNA, the CDR3 is TGTGCCAGCAGTCGGACAGGGGCCTATGGCTACACCTTC.

The J gene is TRBJ2-5, the V gene TRBV2, with 8 bases aligning to TRBD2. This CDR3 region has 11 residues. V lost 6 bases, J lost 10 bases, and 4 bases stayed unmatched. Germline CDR1 reads SNHLY; CDR2 reads FYNNEI. This CDR3 reads CASSPRGGQYF. CDR3 nucleotide sequence: TGTGCCAGCAGCCCCCGGGGGGGCCAGTACTTC.

The CDR3 DNA reads TGCAGCGTGGGACATTTAGATACGCAGTATTTT. Its translation is CSVGHLDTQYF. The genes are TRBV29-1 and TRBJ2-3; maybe TRBD1 (6 bases). Germline V gene sequence: CDR1 SQVTM, CDR2 ANQGSEA. The CDR3 runs to 11 residues. The V and J ends lost 6 bases and 5 bases respectively, with 9 bases between them.

The chain carries TRBV30 and TRBJ1-1, with TRBD1 matching 7 bases. Germline assignment: CDR1 GTSNPN and CDR2 SVGIG (reference sequence). Trimming cost V 5 bases and J 4 bases; bases outside gene matches: 10. The CDR3 runs 14 residues. CDR3 loop: CAWDRETPSTEAFF. CDR3 nucleotides: TGTGCCTGGGACAGGGAGACCCCAAGCACTGAAGCTTTCTTT.

This sequence joins TRBV2 and TRBJ1-4; D call uncertain. CDR3 length: 12 residues. Germline CDR1 is SNHLY and CDR2 is FYNNEI. Trimming removed 6 bases from V and 8 bases from J, with 10 bases in between. CDR3 sequence (DNA): TGTGCCAGCAGGACAATCGTCGAAAAACTGTTTTTT. This sequence encodes CASRTIVEKLFF.

The CDR3 region is CASSLNYGYTF. The CDR3 region has the DNA TGTGCCAGTAGTCTCAACTATGGCTACACCTTC. The chain carries TRBV19 and TRBJ1-2; D gene uncertain. The CDR3 is 11 residues long. V lost 5 bases and J lost 2, with 3 bases in between. CDR1 LNHDA and CDR2 SQIVND come from the germline V gene (reference sequence). The full variable domain, completed using reference TRBV19 and TRBJ1-2, is DGGITQSPKYLFRKEGQNVTLSCEQNLNHDAMYWYRQDPGQGLRLIYYSQIVNDFQKGDIAEGYSVSREKKESFPLTVTSAQKNPTAFYLCASSLNYGYTFGSGTRLTVV.

CDR3 nucleotides: TGTGCCAGCAGACGGGACACGGCCGGGGAGCTGTTTTTT. It is translated as CASRRDTAGELFF. V gene TRBV5-4 combines with J gene TRBJ2-2; D is perhaps TRBD1 (6 bases). Trimming shortened V by 5 bases and J by 6 bases, and 11 bases separated the two germline ends. Germline V gives CDR1 SGHNT, CDR2 YYREEE (reference sequence). CDR3 size: 13 residues.